Sequencing of this TCR beta chain was carried out in a study of T cell responses to AZD1222 COVID-19 vaccine. Points from the study as a whole: Donors, mostly white British, included more females; clonal diversity was possibly underestimated. Samples come after the peak T cell response, not at day 14.

This clone was observed a few times. Its antigen is not known. The CDR3 consists of 14 residues. V was clipped by 2 bases and J by 4 bases, with 11 bases between them. Germline values: CDR1 MDHEN, CDR2 SYDVKM. Assay used: immunoSEQ multiplex PCR; TCRdb lists only in-frame clones, some missing. The repertoire holds around 64,000 clones, with under 90% as singletons. Sample: peripheral blood, taken 28 days after the second AZD1222 dose. The chain carries TRBV28 and TRBJ1-1, with D possibly being TRBD1 (5 bases). This sequence originates from an adult who received the AZD1222 COVID-19 vaccine. The chain's CDR3 is CASSLAGRGTEAFF. CDR3 nucleotide sequence: TGTGCCAGCAGTTTAGCCGGGAGGGGCACTGAAGCTTTCTTT. The complete variable domain, with remaining parts taken from reference TRBV28 and TRBJ1-1, reads DVKVTQSSRYLVKRTGEKVFLECVQDMDHENMFWYRQDPGLGLRLIYFSYDVKMKEKGDIPEGYSVSREKKERFSLILESASTNQTSMYLCASSLAGRGTEAFFGQGTRLTVV.